The rows below give T cell receptor beta chains drawn from one sample of a study of blood T cells in healthy people across ages. Each CDR3 protein is one row after TCRdb ran MiXCR on the 5' RACE reads. The sample carries some 700,000 distinct CDR3 sequences, 20% to 25% recorded once. Material: blood. The receptors were gathered from an older man in good health. Both conserved end residues are part of each CDR3. D genes are given only for firm matches. The size of a clone is reported for some rows only, either as once, few or many, or as a class for expanded clones.

j_call: TRBJ1-4
v_call: TRBV20-1
clone_size: .
d_call: .
cdr3_aa: CSARKGRENEKLFF
cdr3_nt: TGCAGTGCTAGAAAAGGCAGGGAAAATGAAAAACTGTTTTTT

j_call: TRBJ2-5
v_call: TRBV5-1
clone_size: many
d_call: .
cdr3_aa: CASSSVIAEETQYF
cdr3_nt: TGCGCCAGCAGCTCGGTAATAGCGGAAGAGACCCAGTACTTC

j_call: TRBJ1-1
v_call: TRBV6-4
clone_size: .
d_call: .
cdr3_aa: CASSVEVNTEAFF
cdr3_nt: TGTGCCAGCAGTGTTGAGGTGAACACTGAAGCTTTCTTT

j_call: TRBJ1-1
v_call: TRBV29-1
clone_size: few
d_call: .
cdr3_aa: CSVEKGTNTEAFF
cdr3_nt: TGCAGCGTTGAGAAGGGGACGAACACTGAAGCTTTCTTT

j_call: TRBJ2-3
v_call: TRBV11-1
clone_size: .
d_call: .
cdr3_aa: CASSAWGRDTDTQYF
cdr3_nt: TGTGCCAGCAGCGCCTGGGGCAGGGACACAGATACGCAGTATTTT

j_call: TRBJ1-1
v_call: TRBV20-1
clone_size: few
d_call: .
cdr3_aa: CSASPPRGGTNTEAFF
cdr3_nt: TGCAGTGCTAGTCCCCCAAGAGGAGGAACGAACACTGAAGCTTTCTTT

j_call: TRBJ2-3
v_call: TRBV19
clone_size: .
d_call: .
cdr3_aa: CASTPTRGLGDTQYF
cdr3_nt: TGTGCCAGTACCCCTACTAGGGGTTTAGGAGATACGCAGTATTTT

j_call: TRBJ2-1
v_call: TRBV20-1
clone_size: once
d_call: TRBD2
cdr3_aa: CSARVVTSGYNEQFF
cdr3_nt: TGCAGTGCCAGGGTCGTGACTAGCGGGTACAATGAGCAGTTCTTC

j_call: TRBJ2-5
v_call: TRBV29-1
clone_size: .
d_call: .
cdr3_aa: CSVEESGIRETQYF
cdr3_nt: TGCAGCGTTGAAGAGTCCGGGATTCGAGAGACCCAGTACTTC

j_call: TRBJ2-1
v_call: TRBV11-3
clone_size: few
d_call: .
cdr3_aa: CASSAFLPRDEQFF
cdr3_nt: TGTGCCAGCAGCGCCTTCCTCCCGAGGGATGAGCAGTTCTTC

j_call: TRBJ1-5
v_call: TRBV6-1
clone_size: .
d_call: .
cdr3_aa: CASSQGTDQPQHF
cdr3_nt: TGTGCCAGCAGTCAGGGCACGGATCAGCCCCAGCATTTT

j_call: TRBJ2-5
v_call: TRBV6-2/TRBV6-3
clone_size: .
d_call: TRBD2
cdr3_aa: CASRDGLAGGPRETQYF
cdr3_nt: TGTGCCAGCAGAGACGGACTAGCGGGAGGGCCGAGAGAGACCCAGTACTTC

j_call: TRBJ2-7
v_call: TRBV12-3/TRBV12-4
clone_size: few
d_call: TRBD2
cdr3_aa: CASRPGLAVYEQYF
cdr3_nt: TGTGCCAGCAGACCGGGACTAGCGGTCTACGAGCAGTACTTC

j_call: TRBJ2-4
v_call: TRBV11-3
clone_size: few
d_call: .
cdr3_aa: CASSPPNGVGGNIQYF
cdr3_nt: TGTGCCAGCAGCCCCCCCAATGGCGTCGGTGGAAACATTCAGTACTTC

j_call: TRBJ2-3
v_call: TRBV12-3/TRBV12-4
clone_size: few
d_call: TRBD2
cdr3_aa: CASSSRTSGRGGDTQYF
cdr3_nt: TGTGCCAGCAGTTCTAGGACTAGCGGGAGAGGGGGAGATACGCAGTATTTT

j_call: TRBJ2-5
v_call: TRBV30
clone_size: .
d_call: .
cdr3_aa: CAWSEGIETQYF
cdr3_nt: TGTGCCTGGAGTGAGGGAATTGAGACCCAGTACTTC

j_call: TRBJ2-1
v_call: TRBV12-3/TRBV12-4
clone_size: .
d_call: TRBD1
cdr3_aa: CASSPRPTGEVCNEQFF
cdr3_nt: TGTGCCAGCAGTCCACGACCGACAGGGGAGGTATGCAATGAGCAGTTCTTC

j_call: TRBJ1-1
v_call: TRBV10-1
clone_size: few
d_call: .
cdr3_aa: CASSESGGFMNTEAFF
cdr3_nt: TGTGCCAGCAGTGAGTCGGGGGGCTTCATGAACACTGAAGCTTTCTTT

j_call: TRBJ2-7
v_call: TRBV10-3
clone_size: .
d_call: .
cdr3_aa: CAIGASYAYEQYF
cdr3_nt: TGTGCCATCGGGGCGTCGTACGCCTACGAGCAGTACTTC

j_call: TRBJ2-2
v_call: TRBV5-1
clone_size: few
d_call: TRBD1
cdr3_aa: CASSFRDRGTTGELFF
cdr3_nt: TGCGCCAGCAGCTTCCGGGACAGGGGAACCACCGGGGAGCTGTTTTTT

j_call: TRBJ1-5
v_call: TRBV6-6
clone_size: .
d_call: .
cdr3_aa: CATTLGRGRDQPQHF
cdr3_nt: TGTGCCACCACTTTGGGCAGGGGCAGGGATCAGCCCCAGCATTTT

j_call: TRBJ2-2
v_call: TRBV7-8
clone_size: few
d_call: TRBD2
cdr3_aa: CASSTTGTSTGELFF
cdr3_nt: TGTGCCAGCAGCACAACCGGGACTAGCACCGGGGAGCTGTTTTTT

j_call: TRBJ2-5
v_call: TRBV29-1
clone_size: .
d_call: TRBD2
cdr3_aa: CSVSLAGGETQYF
cdr3_nt: TGCAGCGTTTCACTAGCGGGAGGGGAGACCCAGTACTTC

j_call: TRBJ1-1
v_call: TRBV9
clone_size: few
d_call: TRBD1
cdr3_aa: CASSGGWQGDTEAFF
cdr3_nt: TGTGCCAGCAGCGGAGGGTGGCAGGGGGACACTGAAGCTTTCTTT

j_call: TRBJ2-3
v_call: TRBV3-1
clone_size: .
d_call: TRBD2
cdr3_aa: CASSQPLAGGTDTQYF
cdr3_nt: TGTGCCAGCAGCCAGCCTCTAGCGGGGGGCACAGATACGCAGTATTTT

j_call: TRBJ2-7
v_call: TRBV5-1
clone_size: few
d_call: TRBD1
cdr3_aa: CASSYLITGDGSYEQYF
cdr3_nt: TGCGCCAGCAGCTACCTTATAACAGGGGATGGGTCCTACGAGCAGTACTTC

j_call: TRBJ2-2
v_call: TRBV4-1
clone_size: .
d_call: TRBD2
cdr3_aa: CASSPGLAGAGELFF
cdr3_nt: TGCGCCAGCAGCCCCGGACTAGCGGGAGCCGGGGAGCTGTTTTTT

j_call: TRBJ2-3
v_call: TRBV7-2
clone_size: few
d_call: TRBD2
cdr3_aa: CASRPGLVSDTQYF
cdr3_nt: TGTGCCAGCAGGCCGGGACTAGTTTCGGATACGCAGTATTTT

j_call: TRBJ2-3
v_call: TRBV7-8
clone_size: once
d_call: .
cdr3_aa: CASNPLGPGDTQYF
cdr3_nt: TGTGCCAGCAACCCCTTGGGCCCGGGGGATACGCAGTATTTT

j_call: TRBJ2-1
v_call: TRBV11-3
clone_size: many
d_call: .
cdr3_aa: CASNREPPYNEQFF
cdr3_nt: TGTGCCAGCAACCGGGAGCCACCATACAATGAGCAGTTCTTC

j_call: TRBJ2-2
v_call: TRBV6-1
clone_size: many
d_call: TRBD1
cdr3_aa: CASRTGGTGELFF
cdr3_nt: TGTGCCAGCAGGACAGGGGGCACCGGGGAGCTGTTTTTT

j_call: TRBJ2-3
v_call: TRBV5-1
clone_size: .
d_call: .
cdr3_aa: CASSSLEDTDTQYF
cdr3_nt: TGCGCCAGCAGCTCCCTAGAGGACACAGATACGCAGTATTTT

j_call: TRBJ2-3
v_call: TRBV19
clone_size: many
d_call: TRBD2
cdr3_aa: CASSKLAGITDTQYF
cdr3_nt: TGTGCCAGTAGTAAACTAGCGGGGATCACAGATACGCAGTATTTT

j_call: TRBJ1-2
v_call: TRBV6-6
clone_size: .
d_call: .
cdr3_aa: CASSPPDRGNYGYTF
cdr3_nt: TGTGCCAGCAGTCCACCGGACAGAGGGAACTATGGCTACACCTTC

j_call: TRBJ1-4
v_call: TRBV6-5
clone_size: .
d_call: TRBD1
cdr3_aa: CASSVRTGGKKLFF
cdr3_nt: TGTGCCAGCAGCGTCAGGACAGGGGGCAAGAAACTGTTTTTT

j_call: TRBJ2-2
v_call: TRBV10-2
clone_size: .
d_call: TRBD2
cdr3_aa: CASGLAGGRPGELFF
cdr3_nt: TGCGCCAGCGGACTAGCGGGGGGACGGCCCGGGGAGCTGTTTTTT

j_call: TRBJ1-4
v_call: TRBV20-1
clone_size: .
d_call: .
cdr3_aa: CSARDSTSEKLSF
cdr3_nt: TGCAGTGCTAGGGACAGTACTTCTGAAAAACTGTCTTTT

j_call: TRBJ1-5
v_call: TRBV12-3/TRBV12-4
clone_size: .
d_call: .
cdr3_aa: CASSSEDGLLQPQHF
cdr3_nt: TGTGCCAGCAGTTCCGAGGACGGATTACTACAGCCCCAGCATTTT

j_call: TRBJ2-2
v_call: TRBV7-2
clone_size: .
d_call: .
cdr3_aa: CASSKGHGVGELFF
cdr3_nt: TGTGCCAGCAGCAAGGGACACGGGGTCGGGGAGCTGTTTTTT